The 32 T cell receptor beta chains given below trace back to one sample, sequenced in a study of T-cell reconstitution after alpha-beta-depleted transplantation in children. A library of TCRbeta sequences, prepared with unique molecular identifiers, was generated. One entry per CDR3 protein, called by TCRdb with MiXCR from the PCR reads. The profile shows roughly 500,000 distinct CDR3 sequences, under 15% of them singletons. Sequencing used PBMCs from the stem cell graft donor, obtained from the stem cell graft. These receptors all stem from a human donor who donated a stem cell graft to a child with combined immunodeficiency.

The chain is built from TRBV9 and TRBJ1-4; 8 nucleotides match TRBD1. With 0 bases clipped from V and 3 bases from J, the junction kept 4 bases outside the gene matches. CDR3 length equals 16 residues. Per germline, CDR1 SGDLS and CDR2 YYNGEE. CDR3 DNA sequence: TGTGCCAGCAGCGTAGGGACAGGGTACTCTAATGAAAAACTGTTTTTT. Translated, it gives CASSVGTGYSNEKLFF. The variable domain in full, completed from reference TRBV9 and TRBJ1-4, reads DSGVTQTPKHLITATGQRVTLRCSPRSGDLSVYWYQQSLDQGLQFLIQYYNGEERAKGNILERFSAQQFPDLHSELNLSSLELGDSALYFCASSVGTGYSNEKLFFGSGTQLSVL.

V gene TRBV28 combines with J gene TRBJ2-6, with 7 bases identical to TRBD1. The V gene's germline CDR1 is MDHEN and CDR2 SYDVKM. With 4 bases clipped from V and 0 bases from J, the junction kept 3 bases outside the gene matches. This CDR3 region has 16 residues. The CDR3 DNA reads TGTGCCAGCAGTTCGGGACAGATCTCTGGGGCCAACGTCCTGACTTTC. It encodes CASSSGQISGANVLTF.

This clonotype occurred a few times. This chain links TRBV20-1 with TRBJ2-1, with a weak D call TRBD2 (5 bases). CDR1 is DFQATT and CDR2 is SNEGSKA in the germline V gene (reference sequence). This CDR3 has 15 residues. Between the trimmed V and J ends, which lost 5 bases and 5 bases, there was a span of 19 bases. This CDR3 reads CSARSWELVNNEQFF. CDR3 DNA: TGCAGTGCTCGATCGTGGGAGCTAGTCAACAATGAGCAGTTCTTC.

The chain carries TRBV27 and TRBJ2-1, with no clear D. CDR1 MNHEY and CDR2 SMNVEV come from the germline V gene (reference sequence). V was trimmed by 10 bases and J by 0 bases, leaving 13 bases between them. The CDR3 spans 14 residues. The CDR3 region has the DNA TGTGCCACCACATCAAGCCCCTCCTACAATGAGCAGTTCTTC. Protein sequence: CATTSSPSYNEQFF.

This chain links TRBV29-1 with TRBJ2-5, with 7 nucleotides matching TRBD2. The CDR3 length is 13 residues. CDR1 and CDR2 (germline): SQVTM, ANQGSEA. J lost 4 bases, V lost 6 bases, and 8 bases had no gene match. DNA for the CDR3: TGCAGCGTGGGGCCAGCGGGATCAGAGACCCAGTACTTC. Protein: CSVGPAGSETQYF.

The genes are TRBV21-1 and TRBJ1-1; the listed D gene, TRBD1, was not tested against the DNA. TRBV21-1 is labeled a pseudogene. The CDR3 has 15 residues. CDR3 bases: TGTGCCAGCAGCAACCCGCCCAGGTGTTTAACTGAAGCTTTCTTT. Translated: CASSNPPRCLTEAFF.

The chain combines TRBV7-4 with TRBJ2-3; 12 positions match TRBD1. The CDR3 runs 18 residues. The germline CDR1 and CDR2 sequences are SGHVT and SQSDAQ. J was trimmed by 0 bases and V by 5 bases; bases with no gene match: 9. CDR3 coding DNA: TGTGCCAGCAGCCGGGCCCGGGACAGGGGGCCTAGCACAGATACGCAGTATTTT. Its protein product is CASSRARDRGPSTDTQYF.

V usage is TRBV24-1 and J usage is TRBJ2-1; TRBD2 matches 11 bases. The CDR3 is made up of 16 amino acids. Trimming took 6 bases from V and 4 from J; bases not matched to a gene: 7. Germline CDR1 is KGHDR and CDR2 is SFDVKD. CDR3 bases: TGTGCCACCAGTCCCTATGGGACTAGCGGTTACAATGAGCAGTTCTTC. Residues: CATSPYGTSGYNEQFF.

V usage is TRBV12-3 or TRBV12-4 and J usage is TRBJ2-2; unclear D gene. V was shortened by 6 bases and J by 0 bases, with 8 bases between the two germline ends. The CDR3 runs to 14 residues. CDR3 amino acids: CASRVGANTGELFF. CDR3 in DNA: TGTGCCAGCAGAGTGGGCGCGAACACCGGGGAGCTGTTTTTT.

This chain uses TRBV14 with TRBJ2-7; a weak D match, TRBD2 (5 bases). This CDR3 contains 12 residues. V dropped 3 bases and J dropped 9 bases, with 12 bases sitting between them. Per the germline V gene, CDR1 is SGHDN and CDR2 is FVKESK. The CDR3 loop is CASSQGTRAQYF. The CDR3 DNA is TGTGCCAGCAGCCAGGGAACTAGGGCGCAGTACTTC.

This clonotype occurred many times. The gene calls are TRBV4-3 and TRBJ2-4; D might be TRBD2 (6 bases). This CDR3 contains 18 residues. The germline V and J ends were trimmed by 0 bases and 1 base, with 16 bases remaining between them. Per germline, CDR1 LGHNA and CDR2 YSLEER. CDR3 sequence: CASSQDREDNRAKNIQYF. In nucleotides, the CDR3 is TGCGCCAGCAGCCAAGATAGGGAGGACAATCGGGCCAAAAACATTCAGTACTTC.

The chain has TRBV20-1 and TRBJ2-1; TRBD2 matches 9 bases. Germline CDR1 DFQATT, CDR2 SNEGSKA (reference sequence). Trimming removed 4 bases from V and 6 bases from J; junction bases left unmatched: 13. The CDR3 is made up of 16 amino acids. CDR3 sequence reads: CSANRLADFFVNEQFF. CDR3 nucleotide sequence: TGCAGTGCTAATCGACTAGCGGATTTCTTTGTCAATGAGCAGTTCTTC.

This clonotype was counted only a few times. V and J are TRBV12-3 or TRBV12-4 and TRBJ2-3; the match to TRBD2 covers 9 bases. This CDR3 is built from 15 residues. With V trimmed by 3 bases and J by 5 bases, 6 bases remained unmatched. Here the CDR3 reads CASSFRREGGDTQYF. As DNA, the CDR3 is TGTGCCAGCAGTTTTCGGCGGGAGGGAGGAGATACGCAGTATTTT.

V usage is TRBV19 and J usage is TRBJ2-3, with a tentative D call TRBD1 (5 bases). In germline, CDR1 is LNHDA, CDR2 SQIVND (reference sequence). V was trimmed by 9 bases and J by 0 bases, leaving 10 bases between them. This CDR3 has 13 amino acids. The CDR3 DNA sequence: TGTGCCAGCACAGGATTTAGCACAGATACGCAGTATTTT. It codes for CASTGFSTDTQYF.

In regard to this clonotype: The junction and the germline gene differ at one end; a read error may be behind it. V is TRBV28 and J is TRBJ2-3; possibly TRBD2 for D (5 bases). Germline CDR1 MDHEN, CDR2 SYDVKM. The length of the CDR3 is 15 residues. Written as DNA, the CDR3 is TGTGCCAGCAATTTATTTGGACTCTACACAGATACGCAGTATTTT. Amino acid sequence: CASNLFGLYTDTQYF.

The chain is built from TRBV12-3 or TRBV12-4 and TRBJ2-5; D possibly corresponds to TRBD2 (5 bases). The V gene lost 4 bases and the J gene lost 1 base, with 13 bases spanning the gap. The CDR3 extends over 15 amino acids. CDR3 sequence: CASSYPGSPQETQYF. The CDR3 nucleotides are TGTGCCAGCAGTTACCCGGGGAGCCCCCAAGAGACCCAGTACTTC.

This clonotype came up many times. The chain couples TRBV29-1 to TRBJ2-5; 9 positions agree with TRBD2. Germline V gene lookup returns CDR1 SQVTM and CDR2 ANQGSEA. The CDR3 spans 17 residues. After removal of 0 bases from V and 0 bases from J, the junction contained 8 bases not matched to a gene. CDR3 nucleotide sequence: TGCAGCGTTGAAGATCTAGCGGGGACTTTGTACCAAGAGACCCAGTACTTC. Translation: CSVEDLAGTLYQETQYF.

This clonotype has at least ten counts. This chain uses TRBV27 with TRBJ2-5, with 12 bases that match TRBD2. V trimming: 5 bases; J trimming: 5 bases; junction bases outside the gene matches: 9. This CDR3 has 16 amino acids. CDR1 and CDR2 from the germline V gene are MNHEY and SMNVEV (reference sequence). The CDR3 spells CASSRGLAGRGETQYF. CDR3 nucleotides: TGTGCCAGCAGTCGTGGACTAGCGGGGAGAGGGGAGACCCAGTACTTC.

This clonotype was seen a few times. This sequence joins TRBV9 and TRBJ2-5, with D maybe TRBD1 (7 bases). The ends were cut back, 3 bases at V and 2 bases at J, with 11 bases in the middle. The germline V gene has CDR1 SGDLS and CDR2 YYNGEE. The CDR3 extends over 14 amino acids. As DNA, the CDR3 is TGTGCCAGCAGCGGCGGGACAGAACAAGAGACCCAGTACTTC. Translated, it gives CASSGGTEQETQYF.

CDR3 amino acids: CASSSGGTVYEQYF. The CDR3 DNA reads TGTGCCAGCAGCTCAGGGGGGACAGTCTACGAGCAGTACTTC. The chain links TRBV7-8 to TRBJ2-7; weak D call: TRBD1 (7 bases). Germline V gene lookup returns CDR1 SGHVS and CDR2 FQNEAQ. Deletions cut 4 bases from V and 3 bases from J, with 13 bases between. There are 14 residues in the CDR3.

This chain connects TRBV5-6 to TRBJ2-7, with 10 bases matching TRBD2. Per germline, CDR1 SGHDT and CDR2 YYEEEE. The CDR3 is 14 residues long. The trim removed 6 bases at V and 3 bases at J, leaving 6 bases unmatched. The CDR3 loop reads CASTDLAGDYEQYF. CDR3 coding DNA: TGTGCCAGCACCGACCTAGCGGGGGACTACGAGCAGTACTTC.

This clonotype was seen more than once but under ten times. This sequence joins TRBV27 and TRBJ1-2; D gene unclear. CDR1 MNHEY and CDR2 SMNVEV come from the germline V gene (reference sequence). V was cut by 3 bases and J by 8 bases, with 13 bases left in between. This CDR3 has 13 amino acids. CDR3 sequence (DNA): TGTGCCAGCAGTTTTTCCGGGGTGCGGGGCTACACCTTC. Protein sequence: CASSFSGVRGYTF.

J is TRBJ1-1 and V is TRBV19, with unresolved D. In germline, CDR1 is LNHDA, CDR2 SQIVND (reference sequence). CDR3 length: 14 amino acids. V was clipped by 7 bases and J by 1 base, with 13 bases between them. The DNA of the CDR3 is TGTGCCAGTAAGGTCGCTGACGAGAACACTGAAGCTTTCTTT. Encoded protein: CASKVADENTEAFF.

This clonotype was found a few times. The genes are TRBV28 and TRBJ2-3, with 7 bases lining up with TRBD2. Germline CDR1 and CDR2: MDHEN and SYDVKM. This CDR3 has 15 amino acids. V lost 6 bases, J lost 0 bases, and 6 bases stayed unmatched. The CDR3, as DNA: TGTGCCAGCAGGTTTTACGGGGGGAGCACAGATACGCAGTATTTT. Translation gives CASRFYGGSTDTQYF. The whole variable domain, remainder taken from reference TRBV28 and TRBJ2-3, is DVKVTQSSRYLVKRTGEKVFLECVQDMDHENMFWYRQDPGLGLRLIYFSYDVKMKEKGDIPEGYSVSREKKERFSLILESASTNQTSMYLCASRFYGGSTDTQYFGPGTRLTVL.

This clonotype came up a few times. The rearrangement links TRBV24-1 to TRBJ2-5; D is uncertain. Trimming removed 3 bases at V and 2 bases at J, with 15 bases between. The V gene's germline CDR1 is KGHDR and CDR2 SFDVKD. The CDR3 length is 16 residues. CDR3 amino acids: CATSDMIEHGQETQYF. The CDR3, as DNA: TGTGCCACCAGTGATATGATTGAGCACGGACAAGAGACCCAGTACTTC.

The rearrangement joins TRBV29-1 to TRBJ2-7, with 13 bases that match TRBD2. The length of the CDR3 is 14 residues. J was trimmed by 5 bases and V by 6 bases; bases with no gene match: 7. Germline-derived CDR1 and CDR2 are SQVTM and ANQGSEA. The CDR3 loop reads CSVLRLAGGDEQYF. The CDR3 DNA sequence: TGCAGCGTCCTCCGACTAGCGGGAGGAGACGAGCAGTACTTC.

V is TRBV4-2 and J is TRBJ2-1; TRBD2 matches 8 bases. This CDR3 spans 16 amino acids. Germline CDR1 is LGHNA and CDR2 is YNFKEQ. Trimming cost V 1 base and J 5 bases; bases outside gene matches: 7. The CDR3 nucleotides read TGTGCCAGCAGCCAAGTGGGCGGGGGGCGAAACAATGAGCAGTTCTTC. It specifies CASSQVGGGRNNEQFF.

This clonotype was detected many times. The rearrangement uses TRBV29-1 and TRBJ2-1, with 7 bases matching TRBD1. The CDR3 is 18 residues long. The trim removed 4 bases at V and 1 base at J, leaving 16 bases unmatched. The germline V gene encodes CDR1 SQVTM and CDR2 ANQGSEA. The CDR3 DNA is TGCAGCGTTGCTGGGGGACAGCGCCTTAAAGGGTCCTACAATGAGCAGTTCTTC. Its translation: CSVAGGQRLKGSYNEQFF.

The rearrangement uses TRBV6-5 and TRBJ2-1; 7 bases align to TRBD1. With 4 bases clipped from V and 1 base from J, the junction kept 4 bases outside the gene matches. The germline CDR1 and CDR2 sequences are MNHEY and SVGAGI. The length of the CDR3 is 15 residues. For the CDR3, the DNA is TGTGCCAGCAGTTCGGGACAGAAATCCTACAATGAGCAGTTCTTC. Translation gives CASSSGQKSYNEQFF.

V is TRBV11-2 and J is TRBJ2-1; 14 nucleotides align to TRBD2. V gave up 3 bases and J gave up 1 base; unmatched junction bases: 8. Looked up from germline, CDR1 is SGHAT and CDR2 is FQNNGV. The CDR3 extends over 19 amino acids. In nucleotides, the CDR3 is TGTGCCAGCAGCTTCCAAGGGACTAGCGGGAGTTCATCCTACAATGAGCAGTTCTTC. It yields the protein CASSFQGTSGSSSYNEQFF.

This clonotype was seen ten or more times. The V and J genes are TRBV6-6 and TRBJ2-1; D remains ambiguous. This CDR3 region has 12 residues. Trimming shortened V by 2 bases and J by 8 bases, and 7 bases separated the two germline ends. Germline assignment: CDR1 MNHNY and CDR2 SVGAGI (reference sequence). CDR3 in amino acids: CASSYVLYEQFF. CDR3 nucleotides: TGTGCCAGCAGTTACGTTCTCTATGAGCAGTTCTTC.

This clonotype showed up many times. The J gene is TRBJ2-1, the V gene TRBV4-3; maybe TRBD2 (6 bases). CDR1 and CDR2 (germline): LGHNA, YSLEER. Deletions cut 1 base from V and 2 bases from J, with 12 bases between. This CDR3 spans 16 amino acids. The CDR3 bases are TGCGCCAGCAGCCAAGCATGGGAGGTCGCCTACAATGAGCAGTTCTTC. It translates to CASSQAWEVAYNEQFF.